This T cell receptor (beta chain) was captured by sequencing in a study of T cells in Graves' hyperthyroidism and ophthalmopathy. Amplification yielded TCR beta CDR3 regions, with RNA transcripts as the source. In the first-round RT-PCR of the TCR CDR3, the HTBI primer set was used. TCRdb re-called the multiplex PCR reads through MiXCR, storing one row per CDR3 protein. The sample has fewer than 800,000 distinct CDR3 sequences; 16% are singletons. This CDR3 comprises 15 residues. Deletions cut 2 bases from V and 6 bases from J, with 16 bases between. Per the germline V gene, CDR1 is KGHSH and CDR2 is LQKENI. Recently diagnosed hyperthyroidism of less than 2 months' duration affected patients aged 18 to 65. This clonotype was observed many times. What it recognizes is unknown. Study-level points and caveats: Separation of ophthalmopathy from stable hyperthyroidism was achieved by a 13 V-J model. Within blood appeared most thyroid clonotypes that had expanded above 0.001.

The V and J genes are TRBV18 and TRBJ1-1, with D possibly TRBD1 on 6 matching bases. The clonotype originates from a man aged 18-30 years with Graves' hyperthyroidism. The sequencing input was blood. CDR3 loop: CASSPFSQGMSEAFF. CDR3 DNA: TGTGCCAGCTCACCATTCTCTCAGGGGATGTCTGAAGCTTTCTTT.